This T cell receptor (beta chain) was obtained from a study of T-cell memory formation after mild COVID-19. General study findings and limits: CD4+ clones that contracted lay mainly in CM and EM; CD8+ ones lay in EMRA.

At least ten counts were recorded for this clonotype. Its antigen is currently unknown. TCRdb reprocessed the 5' RACE reads via MiXCR and lists one record per CDR3 protein. The data contain 200,000 to 250,000 distinct CDR3 sequences, 9% to 10% of them singletons. Trimming stripped 1 base from V and 5 bases from J, with 11 bases between. In germline, CDR1 is LGHNA, CDR2 YNFKEQ. The CDR3 loop spans 14 amino acids. This chain connects TRBV4-2 to TRBJ1-2; D gene ambiguous. The clonotype comes from a man aged 18 to 29 who had mild COVID-19 (a few samples of this study predate the infection). Cell type and time point are not known. The sequenced sample consisted of PBMCs or a T cell subset sorted from them (not recorded which). CDR3 DNA: TGTGCCAGCAGCCAAGTCGCGGAAGTTTATGGCTACACCTTC. As protein: CASSQVAEVYGYTF.